The rows below give T cell receptor beta chains drawn from one sample of a study of control samples from healthy donors and cancer patients. Assay: immunoSEQ multiplex PCR; the TCRdb copy retains only in-frame clones and omits some. The sample includes about 65,000 clones, 90% of them seen just once. Sequencing was carried out using PBMCs. The receptors stem from a woman between 50 and 59 years old with colorectal cancer. CDR3s include the opening cysteine and the closing phenylalanine or tryptophan. D genes are given only for firm matches. The size of a clone is reported for some rows only, either as once, few or many, or as a class for expanded clones.

D gene,CDR3 length,V gene,clone size,J gene,CDR3 DNA,CDR3 protein
.,12,TRBV11-2,once,TRBJ1-2,TGTGCCAGCAGCTTCAATAACTATGGCTACACCTTC,CASSFNNYGYTF
.,15,TRBV5-1,.,TRBJ1-4,TGCGCCAGCAGCTTGTCCGACAGGTCTAATGAAAAACTGTTTTTT,CASSLSDRSNEKLFF
.,13,TRBV7-9,.,TRBJ1-5,TGTGCCAGCAGCTTGGGGGGGGTTCAGCCCCAGCATTTT,CASSLGGVQPQHF
.,13,TRBV12-3/TRBV12-4,.,TRBJ1-1,TGTGCCAGCAGCAGGGGTGTGAACACTGAAGCTTTCTTT,CASSRGVNTEAFF
.,16,TRBV6-5,.,TRBJ2-5,TGTGCCAGCAGTTACTCCTACCCAGGTCAGCAAGAGACCCAGTACTTC,CASSYSYPGQQETQYF
.,15,TRBV5-5,.,TRBJ1-6,TGTGCCAGCAGCTTGATTGCCGCGATGGATTCACCCCTCCACTTT,CASSLIAAMDSPLHF
TRBD1,18,TRBV28,.,TRBJ1-4,TGTGCCAGCAGTTTATCCGGGACAGGGGGCGCGGGGTTTGAAAAACTGTTTTTT,CASSLSGTGGAGFEKLFF
.,14,TRBV5-1,.,TRBJ1-2,TGCGCCAGCAGCACCGGGGCAACGAGCTATGGCTACACCTTC,CASSTGATSYGYTF
.,16,TRBV2,.,TRBJ2-1,TGTGCCAGCAGGGGATACAGGACTCGCTCCTACAATGAGCAGTTCTTC,CASRGYRTRSYNEQFF
TRBD1,14,TRBV6-5,.,TRBJ1-2,TGTGCCAGCAGCCATACCAGGGACAGGTATGGCTACACCTTC,CASSHTRDRYGYTF
.,17,TRBV5-6,.,TRBJ2-2,TGTGCCAGCAGCCGCCTGAAGCGCTCGGGGGACACCGGGGAGCTGTTTTTT,CASSRLKRSGDTGELFF
.,17,TRBV5-4,.,TRBJ2-3,TGTGCCAGCAGCTTGTCGTCTGTCGACCGGGCGTCGGGTACGCAGTATTTT,CASSLSSVDRASGTQYF
TRBD1,17,TRBV25-1,few,TRBJ1-5,TGTGCCAGCAGTGGCTCGACAGGGTCGTATAGCAATCAGCCCCAGCATTTT,CASSGSTGSYSNQPQHF
.,15,TRBV18,.,TRBJ1-3,TGTGCCAGCTCAGAGGGATCCGTCTCTGGAAACACCATATATTTT,CASSEGSVSGNTIYF
TRBD1,14,TRBV6-5,.,TRBJ2-7,TGTGCCAGCAGTAGAGCAGGGGGAGCATACGAGCAGTACTTC,CASSRAGGAYEQYF
TRBD2,18,TRBV3-1/TRBV3-2,.,TRBJ2-5,TGTGCCAGCAGCCAAGGACTAGCGGGGGGGCCGCGGCGAGAGACCCAGTACTTC,CASSQGLAGGPRRETQYF
.,11,TRBV6-5,.,TRBJ2-3,TGTGCCAGCAGCAACACAGATACGCAGTATTTT,CASSNTDTQYF
TRBD1,15,TRBV10-3,.,TRBJ2-6,TGTGCCATCAGGGAACAGGGGTTCGGGGCCAACGTCCTGACTTTC,CAIREQGFGANVLTF
TRBD1,14,TRBV18,once,TRBJ1-1,TGTGCCAGCTCACCACCGGACAGGGAAGCTGAAGCTTTCTTT,CASSPPDREAEAFF
TRBD2,16,TRBV5-1,once,TRBJ2-3,TGCGCCAGCAGCATGGGACTAGCGGGAGGAGATGATACGCAGTATTTT,CASSMGLAGGDDTQYF
TRBD1,15,TRBV11-1,once,TRBJ2-7,TGTGCCAGCAGCTTAGAGTCAGGGGGAACCTACGAGCAGTACTTC,CASSLESGGTYEQYF
TRBD2,17,TRBV18,.,TRBJ2-1,TGTGCCAGCTCAGCACTCTCGGGACTAGCGGGAAACAATGAGCAGTTCTTC,CASSALSGLAGNNEQFF
.,14,TRBV6-1,.,TRBJ1-6,TGTGCCAGCAGTGAAATCGACCACAATTCACCCCTCCACTTT,CASSEIDHNSPLHF
.,13,TRBV12-3/TRBV12-4,once,TRBJ2-4,TGTGCCAGCAGTCACAGGGAAAAGTTCATTCAGTACTTC,CASSHREKFIQYF
.,12,TRBV12-3/TRBV12-4,once,TRBJ2-2,TGTGCCAGCAGCCCGAACACCGGGGAGCTGTTTTTT,CASSPNTGELFF
.,11,TRBV27,.,TRBJ1-2,TGTGCCAGCAGTCCTCTAATTTGCTACACCTTC,CASSPLICYTF
TRBD1,13,TRBV25-1,.,TRBJ1-2,TGTGCCAGCAGCCGCGACAGGGTCTATGGCTACACCTTC,CASSRDRVYGYTF
TRBD1,14,TRBV7-2,few,TRBJ1-2,TGTGCCAGCAGCTTAGGGACAGGGAACTATGGCTACACCTTC,CASSLGTGNYGYTF
.,15,TRBV5-4,.,TRBJ1-2,TGTGCCAGCAGCGAGGCGGGGGTAAGCGGCTATGGCTACACCTTC,CASSEAGVSGYGYTF
.,18,TRBV27,.,TRBJ2-6,TGTGCCAGCAGTTTACGGGGAAGAGGTAGCTCTGGGGCCAACGTCCTGACTTTC,CASSLRGRGSSGANVLTF
.,17,TRBV5-8,.,TRBJ2-2,TGTGCCAGCAGCTCCGGCGGTGACGGATGGAACACCGGGGAGCTGTTTTTT,CASSSGGDGWNTGELFF
.,14,TRBV5-1,.,TRBJ1-3,TGCGCCAGCAGGATGGACAGCTCTGGAAACACCATATATTTT,CASRMDSSGNTIYF
.,16,TRBV7-6,.,TRBJ2-5,TGTGCCAGCAGCACTGGATGGGCTAAGGAACAAGAGACCCAGTACTTC,CASSTGWAKEQETQYF
TRBD1,13,TRBV28,.,TRBJ1-5,TGTGCCAGTGAAGACAGGGATAATCAGCCCCAGCATTTT,CASEDRDNQPQHF
TRBD1,15,TRBV27,once,TRBJ1-6,TGTGCCAGCAGTACATCCGGGACAGGAGGATCACCCCTCCACTTT,CASSTSGTGGSPLHF
TRBD1,15,TRBV5-5,.,TRBJ2-1,TGTGCCAGCAGCTTGCGACAGGGCGACCACAATGAGCAGTTCTTC,CASSLRQGDHNEQFF
.,17,TRBV27,.,TRBJ2-3,TGTGCCAGCAGTTTAAAGGAGCTAGTGGGGTCCCCAGATACGCAGTATTTT,CASSLKELVGSPDTQYF
.,15,TRBV5-1,.,TRBJ2-1,TGCGCCAGCGGGTCGGACTACCCATCCTACAATGAGCAGTTCTTC,CASGSDYPSYNEQFF
TRBD2,14,TRBV7-6,.,TRBJ2-7,TGTGCCAGCAGCCTGGGGGGGGAGGGCTACGAGCAGTACTTC,CASSLGGEGYEQYF
.,15,TRBV6-1,.,TRBJ2-7,TGTGCCAGCAGTGAAGCTGGGGAAATGCGGTACGAGCAGTACTTC,CASSEAGEMRYEQYF
.,15,TRBV11-2,few,TRBJ1-1,TGTGCCAGCAGCTTCGGGGTCCTCCTGAACACTGAAGCTTTCTTT,CASSFGVLLNTEAFF
.,13,TRBV12-3/TRBV12-4,.,TRBJ1-1,TGTGCCAGCAGTTCTGTAGAGCGCACTGAAGCTTTCTTT,CASSSVERTEAFF
.,14,TRBV28,.,TRBJ2-5,TGTGCCAGCAGTTTCAGGGCGGGGAAAGAGACCCAGTACTTC,CASSFRAGKETQYF
TRBD1,13,TRBV30,.,TRBJ1-1,TGTGCCTGGCAGGGACAGATGAACACTGAAGCTTTCTTT,CAWQGQMNTEAFF
.,13,TRBV12-3/TRBV12-4,once,TRBJ1-1,TGTGCCACTACTTGGGGGGGCATCACTGAAGCTTTCTTT,CATTWGGITEAFF
TRBD2,16,TRBV2,.,TRBJ2-7,TGTGCCAGCAGTGATGGCTGGGCGGGAGGGTCCTACGAGCAGTACTTC,CASSDGWAGGSYEQYF
.,12,TRBV5-1,.,TRBJ2-1,TGCGCCAGCAGCCCCTCTCTTCATGAGCAGTTCTTC,CASSPSLHEQFF
.,12,TRBV11-2,.,TRBJ2-3,TGTGCCAGCAGCTTAGTAACAGATACGCAGTATTTT,CASSLVTDTQYF